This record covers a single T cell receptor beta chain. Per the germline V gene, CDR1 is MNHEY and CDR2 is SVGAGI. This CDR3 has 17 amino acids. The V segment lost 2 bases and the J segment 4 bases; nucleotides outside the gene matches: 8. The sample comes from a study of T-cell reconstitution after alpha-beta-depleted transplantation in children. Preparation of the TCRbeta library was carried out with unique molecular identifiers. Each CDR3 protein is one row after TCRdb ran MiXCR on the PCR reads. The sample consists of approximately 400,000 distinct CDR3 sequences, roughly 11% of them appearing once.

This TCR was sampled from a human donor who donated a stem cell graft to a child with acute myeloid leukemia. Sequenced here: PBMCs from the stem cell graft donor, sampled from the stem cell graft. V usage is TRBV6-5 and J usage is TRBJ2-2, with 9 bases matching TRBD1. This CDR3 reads CASSYRYRGRGTGELFF. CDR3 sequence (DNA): TGTGCCAGCAGTTACCGATACAGGGGGCGCGGCACCGGGGAGCTGTTTTTT.